The 27 T cell receptor beta chains below all came from one sample that was sequenced in a study of immune cell composition in non-small cell lung cancer. Generated by immunoSEQ multiplex PCR, the TCRdb table keeps only in-frame clones and is missing some. In the table there are about 2,500 clones, approximately 77% of which are singletons. The normal lung sample lay at least 3 cm, and maximally far, from the tumour. Sequencing was performed on non-adjacent lung tissue. The receptors here all came from a human donor with non-small cell lung cancer.

The CDR3 sequence is CASSALPGQAIGEQYF. CDR3 in DNA: TGTGCCAGCAGTGCTTTACCGGGACAGGCCATTGGGGAGCAGTACTTC. This chain links TRBV6-1 with TRBJ2-7, with 8 bases fitting TRBD1. The CDR3 extends over 16 amino acids. With 4 bases clipped from V and 7 bases from J, the junction kept 15 bases outside the gene matches. CDR1 MNHNS and CDR2 SASEGT come from the germline V gene.

V is TRBV9 and J is TRBJ2-5, with D unclear. V lost 0 bases, J lost 7 bases, and 10 bases lay in between. The V gene's germline CDR1 is SGDLS and CDR2 YYNGEE. CDR3 length: 13 residues. In DNA form, the CDR3 reads TGTGCCAGCAGCGTAGATCTCACCGGGACCCAGTACTTC. It translates to CASSVDLTGTQYF.

The chain is built from TRBV5-4 and TRBJ1-2, with a possible D match to TRBD1 (6 bases). Trimming cost V 4 bases and J 0 bases, with 16 bases left between them. This CDR3 has 16 amino acids. The germline gives CDR1 SGHNT, CDR2 YYREEE (reference sequence). The CDR3 reads CASSRDTGLPNYGYTF. The CDR3 DNA follows: TGTGCCAGCAGCCGGGACACAGGGCTCCCTAACTATGGCTACACCTTC.

This chain links TRBV5-6 with TRBJ2-1; TRBD2 matches at 11 bases. The V and J ends lost 8 bases and 5 bases, in that order; junction bases with no gene match: 9. This CDR3 comprises 15 residues. Germline V lookup: CDR1 SGHDT, CDR2 YYEEEE. This CDR3 reads CASQRPGLADNEQFF. Written as DNA, the CDR3 is TGTGCCAGTCAGAGACCGGGACTAGCGGACAATGAGCAGTTCTTC.

V gene TRBV9 combines with J gene TRBJ2-3; D unclear. Germline V CDR1 and CDR2: SGDLS, YYNGEE. V lost 0 bases, J lost 5 bases, and 7 bases lay in between. The CDR3 is 13 amino acids. The CDR3 nucleotides are TGTGCCAGCAGCGTAGACCAGGAAGATACGCAGTATTTT. It codes for CASSVDQEDTQYF.

V usage is TRBV18 and J usage is TRBJ2-3; D is possibly TRBD1 (5 bases). The CDR3 has 13 amino acids. Trimming took off 2 bases at V and 6 bases at J, with 9 bases between the two ends. Germline CDR1 and CDR2: KGHSH and LQKENI. Here the CDR3 DNA reads TGTGCCAGCTCACCAGGGCAGGGTGATACGCAGTATTTT. Translating gives CASSPGQGDTQYF.

A few counts support this clone. This chain links TRBV27 with TRBJ2-7, with a tentative D call TRBD2 (6 bases). This CDR3 region has 17 residues. V gave up 5 bases and J gave up 3 bases, with 23 bases separating them. Germline V gene sequence: CDR1 MNHEY, CDR2 SMNVEV (reference sequence). The CDR3 is CASSRTLGTGVVYEQYF. The CDR3 DNA reads as TGTGCCAGCAGTCGCACGTTGGGTACGGGGGTTGTCTACGAGCAGTACTTC.

This clone is a singleton in its sample. CDR3 region: CASSLGAGEDTQYF. CDR3 DNA sequence: TGCGCCAGCAGCTTGGGGGCAGGGGAAGATACGCAGTATTTT. This chain links TRBV5-1 with TRBJ2-3, with D possibly TRBD1 on 6 matching bases. Germline CDR1 SGHRS, CDR2 YFSETQ. This CDR3 region has 14 residues. Trimming removed 0 bases from V and 5 bases from J, with 10 bases in between.

This chain uses TRBV6-5 with TRBJ1-2, with D unclear. Per germline, CDR1 MNHEY and CDR2 SVGAGI. This CDR3 has 13 residues. Trimming removed 5 bases at V and 8 bases at J, with 15 bases between. The CDR3 coding sequence is TGTGCCAGCAGTCTGTCAAGCGGGCGGGGCTACACCTTC. As protein: CASSLSSGRGYTF.

The CDR3 DNA sequence: TGTGCCAGCACCGGGACAGGCAATGAGCAGTTCTTC. Translated, it gives CASTGTGNEQFF. The chain combines TRBV6-5 with TRBJ2-1, with TRBD1 matching over 8 bases. CDR1 MNHEY and CDR2 SVGAGI come from the germline V gene. The CDR3 is 12 amino acids. Trimming cost V 7 bases and J 6 bases; bases outside gene matches: 2.

The chain joins TRBV7-8 to TRBJ2-3; tentative D call: TRBD2 (5 bases). This CDR3 has 12 residues. Trimming removed 4 bases from V and 7 bases from J, with 9 bases in between. Per the germline V gene, CDR1 is SGHVS and CDR2 is FQNEAQ. CDR3 protein: CASSSGLHTQYF. DNA for the CDR3: TGTGCCAGCAGCTCCGGACTGCATACGCAGTATTTT.

The chain links TRBV19 to TRBJ1-4; a weak D match, TRBD1 (6 bases). This CDR3 spans 15 amino acids. CDR1 and CDR2 (germline): LNHDA, SQIVND (reference sequence). Trimming took off 6 bases at V and 3 bases at J, with 14 bases between the two ends. The CDR3 bases are TGTGCCAGTAGCCCTCCAGGGGCGGCTAATGAAAAACTGTTTTTT. Translation gives CASSPPGAANEKLFF.

This clone has only a few counts. The J gene is TRBJ2-7, the V gene TRBV5-6; D ambiguous. V was cut by 0 bases and J by 0 bases, with 7 bases left in between. Germline assignment: CDR1 SGHDT and CDR2 YYEEEE. The CDR3 sequence is 14 residues long. CDR3 in amino acids: CASSLDGFSYEQYF. The CDR3 nucleotides are TGTGCCAGCAGCTTGGACGGGTTCTCCTACGAGCAGTACTTC.

The V call is TRBV19, the J call TRBJ1-1; 7 bases match TRBD1. Germline lookup yields CDR1 LNHDA and CDR2 SQIVND (reference sequence). This CDR3 is built from 14 residues. After removal of 5 bases from V and 5 bases from J, the junction contained 8 bases not matched to a gene. CDR3 residues: CASSLWDSRTEAFF. CDR3 sequence (DNA): TGTGCCAGTAGTCTCTGGGACAGCCGTACTGAAGCTTTCTTT.

The rearrangement uses TRBV18 and TRBJ1-6, with a tentative D call TRBD1 (6 bases). The CDR3 contains 14 residues. Deletions cut 6 bases from V and 15 bases from J, with 21 bases between. Looked up from germline, CDR1 is KGHSH and CDR2 is LQKENI. CDR3 region: CASSYTGILDHLHF. The CDR3 region has the DNA TGTGCCAGCTCCTACACAGGGATACTGGACCACCTCCACTTT.

The chain carries TRBV11-3 and TRBJ2-3; D unresolved. CDR1 SGHNT and CDR2 YENEEA come from the germline V gene. V dropped 2 bases and J dropped 2 bases, with 11 bases sitting between them. This CDR3 is 15 amino acids long. CDR3 loop: CASSLYGRPTDTQYF. For the CDR3, the DNA is TGTGCCAGCAGCTTATATGGGCGACCCACAGATACGCAGTATTTT.

This chain joins TRBV5-1 and TRBJ1-3, with a tentative D call TRBD1 (6 bases). The CDR3 length is 15 residues. V was trimmed by 5 bases and J by 0 bases, leaving 12 bases between them. CDR1 is SGHRS and CDR2 is YFSETQ in the germline V gene. This CDR3 is CASSYTGSSGNTIYF. The DNA for the CDR3 is TGCGCCAGCAGTTATACAGGGTCCTCTGGAAACACCATATATTTT.

Details on this clone: An end of the junction does not agree with germline; a read error may underlie this. The V call is TRBV7-7, the J call TRBJ2-3, with D perhaps TRBD1 (6 bases). In germline, CDR1 is SSHAT, CDR2 FNYEAQ (reference sequence). CDR3 size: 13 residues. This CDR3 is CASSPTGPDTQYF. The DNA of the CDR3 is TGTGCTAGCAGCCCTACAGGGCCAGATACGCAGTATTTT. The whole variable domain, remainder taken from reference TRBV7-7 and TRBJ2-3, is GAGVSQSPRYKVTKRGQDVTLRCDPISSHATLYWYQQALGQGPEFLTYFNYEAQPDKSGLPSDRFSAERPEGSISTLTIQRTEQRDSAMYRCASSPTGPDTQYFGPGTRLTVL.

V usage is TRBV18 and J usage is TRBJ2-3; D is ambiguous. The CDR3 has 14 residues. In germline, CDR1 is KGHSH, CDR2 LQKENI. The V end lost 2 bases, the J end lost 2 bases, and 8 bases lay between the germline ends. Here the CDR3 reads CASSPYGSTDTQYF. CDR3 coding DNA: TGTGCCAGCTCACCATACGGGTCCACAGATACGCAGTATTTT.

The chain is built from TRBV11-2 and TRBJ2-3; possibly TRBD1 for D (8 bases). The CDR3 runs to 15 residues. The V and J ends lost 4 bases and 8 bases respectively, with 19 bases between them. Germline CDR1 reads SGHAT; CDR2 reads FQNNGV. As DNA, the CDR3 is TGTGCCAGCAGCTCCGGACAGGGAGGGCAGGGTACGCAGTATTTT. This sequence encodes CASSSGQGGQGTQYF.

Worth noting for this clone: Additional DNA sequences in this sample encode the identical CDR3. The chain recombines TRBV5-6 with TRBJ1-4; 10 bases map to TRBD1. This CDR3 comprises 14 residues. Germline loops: CDR1 SGHDT, CDR2 YYEEEE. V lost 4 bases to trimming and J lost 8 bases; unmatched junction nucleotides: 5. The CDR3 DNA reads TGTGCCAGCAGCCCCGACAGGGGGCGGGAAAAACTGTTTTTT. Its protein is CASSPDRGREKLFF.

The chain combines TRBV11-1 with TRBJ2-7, with a tentative D call TRBD1 (6 bases). The V and J ends lost 5 bases and 3 bases respectively, with 14 bases between them. CDR3 length: 14 residues. Germline loops: CDR1 SGHAT, CDR2 FQDESV (reference sequence). The CDR3 sequence: CASSPPGQVYEQYF. CDR3 bases: TGTGCCAGCAGCCCCCCGGGACAAGTCTACGAGCAGTACTTC.

The chain is built from TRBV4-2 and TRBJ2-2; TRBD2 agrees at 9 bases. The germline gives CDR1 LGHNA, CDR2 YNFKEQ. Trimming removed 0 bases from V and 5 bases from J; junction bases left unmatched: 7. CDR3 length: 17 amino acids. The CDR3 DNA reads TGTGCCAGCAGCCAAGATGCGGCGGGAGGGCCAACCGGGGAGCTGTTTTTT. Translation gives CASSQDAAGGPTGELFF.

The chain links TRBV7-9 to TRBJ1-2; 9 bases are shared with TRBD1. The junction had 7 bases not matched to a gene; V was cut back by 0 bases and J by 8 bases. The CDR3 runs to 15 residues. Germline V gene lookup returns CDR1 SEHNR and CDR2 FQNEAQ (reference sequence). For the CDR3, the DNA is TGTGCCAGCAGCTTAGCACCACAGGGGGCGGGAGGCTACACCTTC. Amino acid sequence: CASSLAPQGAGGYTF. Drawing the rest from reference TRBV7-9 and TRBJ1-2, the complete variable domain is DTGVSQNPRHKITKRGQNVTFRCDPISEHNRLYWYRQTLGQGPEFLTYFQNEAQLEKSRLLSDRFSAERPKGSFSTLEIQRTEQGDSAMYLCASSLAPQGAGGYTFGSGTRLTVV.

This sequence joins TRBV2 and TRBJ2-7; 7 nucleotides match TRBD1. Germline V gene lookup returns CDR1 SNHLY and CDR2 FYNNEI. CDR3 length: 13 residues. V shed 10 bases and J 2 bases; nucleotides not matched to a gene: 8. The CDR3 bases are TGTGCCACCTCCGGGACAGTACCCTACGAGCAGTACTTC. This encodes CATSGTVPYEQYF.

The chain employs TRBV4-1 and TRBJ1-4, with D possibly matching TRBD1 (5 bases). The CDR3 extends over 14 amino acids. Germline loops: CDR1 MGHRA, CDR2 YSYEKL. V lost 2 bases, J lost 7 bases, and 11 bases lay in between. In nucleotides, the CDR3 is TGCGCCAGCAGCCAAAAAGCGGGGGGTGAAAAACTGTTTTTT. Its protein product is CASSQKAGGEKLFF.

This clone was seen a few times. The gene calls are TRBV29-1 and TRBJ2-7; possibly TRBD1 for D (5 bases). The CDR3 sequence is 13 residues long. Trimming took 4 bases from V and 7 from J, leaving 17 bases between them. Per the germline V gene, CDR1 is SQVTM and CDR2 is ANQGSEA. The chain's CDR3 is CSVVDSSMGEQYF. In DNA form, the CDR3 reads TGCAGCGTTGTTGACAGCTCCATGGGAGAGCAGTACTTC.